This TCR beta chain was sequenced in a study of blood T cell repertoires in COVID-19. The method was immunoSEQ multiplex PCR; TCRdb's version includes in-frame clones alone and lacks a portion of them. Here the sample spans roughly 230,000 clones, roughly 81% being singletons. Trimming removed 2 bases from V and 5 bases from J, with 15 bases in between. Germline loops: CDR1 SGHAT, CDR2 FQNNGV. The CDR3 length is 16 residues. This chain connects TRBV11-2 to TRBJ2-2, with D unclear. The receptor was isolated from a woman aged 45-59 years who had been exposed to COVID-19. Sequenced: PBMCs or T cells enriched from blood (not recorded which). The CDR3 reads CASSLRVSGGTGELFF. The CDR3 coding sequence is TGTGCCAGCAGCTTACGGGTTTCGGGTGGAACCGGGGAGCTGTTTTTT.